Below, 3 T cell receptor beta chains from the same sample are listed, as sequenced in a study of shared clonotypes between healthy human individuals. Measured with immunoSEQ multiplex PCR; TCRdb has only the in-frame clones, and not every one. In the table there are about 1.5 million clones, approximately 98% of which are singletons. The sequencing sample was made of naive CD4+ T cells sorted from blood. This sample's subset: CD45RA+ positively selected. The receptors come from a young man in good health.

The rearrangement joins TRBV9 to TRBJ2-7; D perhaps matches TRBD1 (5 bases). Trimming took 0 bases from V and 0 from J, leaving 19 bases between them. Germline V gene data show CDR1 as SGDLS and CDR2 as YYNGEE. The CDR3 is 18 residues long. As DNA, the CDR3 is TGTGCCAGCAGCGTAGGGGGCTCCGTCAGGTCGAGCTCCTACGAGCAGTACTTC. This encodes CASSVGGSVRSSSYEQYF.

J is TRBJ2-5 and V is TRBV19; possible D gene TRBD2, 5 bases. Trimming left V 5 bases short and J 7 bases short, with 8 bases between. The germline V gene has CDR1 LNHDA and CDR2 SQIVND (reference sequence). The CDR3 sequence is 11 residues long. CDR3 amino acids: CASSQGGTQYF. The CDR3 DNA follows: TGTGCCAGTAGTCAAGGAGGGACCCAGTACTTC.

The rearrangement joins TRBV28 to TRBJ1-1, with a tentative D call TRBD1 (5 bases). Germline V gene lookup returns CDR1 MDHEN and CDR2 SYDVKM. CDR3 length: 13 amino acids. Trimming pared 6 bases from V and 7 bases from J, leaving 15 bases between. For the CDR3, the DNA is TGTGCCAGCAGGAACCCGGGACCTTATGAAGCTTTCTTT. It codes for CASRNPGPYEAFF.